One sample yielded the 30 T cell receptor beta chains listed below, sequenced in a study of T cell responses to AZD1222 COVID-19 vaccine. Using immunoSEQ multiplex PCR, the repertoire was profiled, and TCRdb retains in-frame clones only, with some absent. The sample lists more than 95,000 clones, approximately 88% seen once, with roughly 4.2% in the top ten. Sample: peripheral blood, taken on day 0 of AZD1222 vaccination. These receptors came from an adult in good health.

V and J are TRBV6-5 and TRBJ2-3, with 7 positions matching TRBD2. Germline CDR1 MNHEY, CDR2 SVGAGI. The V and J ends lost 6 bases and 0 bases, in that order; junction bases with no gene match: 6. The CDR3 sequence is 15 residues long. The CDR3 DNA reads TGTGCCAGCAGCCTTATGGGAGGGAGCACAGATACGCAGTATTTT. Its translation is CASSLMGGSTDTQYF.

The V call is TRBV13, the J call TRBJ1-1; D is ambiguous. Trimming took 1 base from V and 1 from J, leaving 10 bases between them. CDR3 length: 15 amino acids. CDR1 and CDR2 (germline): PRHDT, FYEKMQ (reference sequence). CDR3 residues: CASSLDLGQNTEAFF. CDR3 in DNA: TGTGCCAGCAGCTTAGACCTCGGGCAGAACACTGAAGCTTTCTTT.

The V call is TRBV24-1, the J call TRBJ2-7; D ambiguous. The length of the CDR3 is 12 residues. V lost 2 bases to trimming and J lost 0 bases, with 1 base between them. Per the germline V gene, CDR1 is KGHDR and CDR2 is SFDVKD. The CDR3 sequence is CATSDSSYEQYF. The CDR3 DNA sequence: TGTGCCACCAGTGATTCCTCCTACGAGCAGTACTTC.

V gene TRBV28 combines with J gene TRBJ1-4, with TRBD1 matching 8 bases. After removal of 5 bases from V and 7 bases from J, the junction contained 9 bases not matched to a gene. Germline CDR1 reads MDHEN; CDR2 reads SYDVKM. The CDR3 has 15 residues. DNA of the CDR3: TGTGCCAGCAGTCCCTCTCAGGGGGCCGTTGAAAAACTGTTTTTT. Translation gives CASSPSQGAVEKLFF.

The CDR3 coding sequence is TGTGCCATCAGTGAGGACAGGGTTCCAGGTGGCTACACCTTC. Encoded protein: CAISEDRVPGGYTF. The J gene is TRBJ1-2, the V gene TRBV10-3; 7 nucleotides line up with TRBD1. The length of the CDR3 is 14 residues. The germline V gene encodes CDR1 ENHRY and CDR2 SYGVKD. V shed 2 bases, J shed 7 bases, and the junction held 7 bases outside the gene matches.

The chain joins TRBV10-3 to TRBJ1-1; D remains unclear. CDR3 length equals 12 residues. Between the trimmed V and J ends, which lost 4 bases and 5 bases, there was a span of 8 bases. CDR1 is ENHRY and CDR2 is SYGVKD in the germline V gene. CDR3 loop: CAISVKDTEAFF. CDR3 nucleotide sequence: TGTGCCATCAGTGTAAAAGATACTGAAGCTTTCTTT.

V is TRBV29-1 and J is TRBJ1-4; D is perhaps TRBD1 (6 bases). Germline V gene sequence: CDR1 SQVTM, CDR2 ANQGSEA. The CDR3 totals 13 residues. Trimming cost V 7 bases and J 7 bases, with 16 bases left between them. The CDR3 nucleotides are TGCAGCGGCAAAACAGGGTTTGGTGAAAAACTGTTTTTT. This codes for CSGKTGFGEKLFF.

The chain combines TRBV2 with TRBJ1-3; D unclear. Germline CDR1 SNHLY, CDR2 FYNNEI. V gave up 6 bases and J gave up 0 bases, with 12 bases separating them. This CDR3 spans 15 amino acids. The DNA for the CDR3 is TGTGCCAGCAGCCTATCAGGAGACTCTGGAAACACCATATATTTT. Amino acids: CASSLSGDSGNTIYF.

In this sample, this clone turned up once. The rearrangement links TRBV9 to TRBJ1-3; weak D call: TRBD1 (5 bases). The CDR3 extends over 15 amino acids. Trimming cost V 0 bases and J 4 bases, with 11 bases left between them. The germline V gene has CDR1 SGDLS and CDR2 YYNGEE. The CDR3 loop is CASSVGGEYGNTIYF. CDR3 bases: TGTGCCAGCAGCGTAGGGGGGGAATACGGAAACACCATATATTTT.

The chain couples TRBV7-2 to TRBJ2-2; the match to TRBD2 covers 7 bases. CDR1 is SGHTA and CDR2 is FQGNSA in the germline V gene. V lost 3 bases, J lost 3 bases, and 1 base stayed unmatched. This CDR3 has 14 amino acids. The chain's CDR3 is CASSFSGDTGELFF. In DNA form, the CDR3 reads TGTGCCAGCAGCTTCAGCGGGGACACCGGGGAGCTGTTTTTT.

The chain recombines TRBV6-5 with TRBJ2-7, with 8 bases aligning to TRBD2. Trimming removed 0 bases from V and 0 bases from J; junction bases left unmatched: 4. CDR3 length: 16 residues. Germline V CDR1 and CDR2: MNHEY, SVGAGI. The CDR3 DNA reads TGTGCCAGCAGTTACTCGAGTAGCGGGGCCTCCTACGAGCAGTACTTC. Amino acids: CASSYSSSGASYEQYF.

This clone was observed a few times. The V call is TRBV13, the J call TRBJ1-3; D remains unclear. Between the trimmed V and J ends, which lost 3 bases and 4 bases, there was a span of 10 bases. From germline, CDR1 is PRHDT and CDR2 FYEKMQ (reference sequence). This CDR3 has 14 amino acids. DNA for the CDR3: TGTGCCAGCAGCTTGTGGGAGACCGGAAACACCATATATTTT. It is translated as CASSLWETGNTIYF.

The V and J genes are TRBV28 and TRBJ1-2, with 10 bases lining up with TRBD1. The length of the CDR3 is 16 residues. J gave up 4 bases and V 2 bases, and 7 bases lay outside the gene matches. Per the germline V gene, CDR1 is MDHEN and CDR2 is SYDVKM. The CDR3: CASSLPGQGVGYGYTF. The CDR3 coding sequence is TGTGCCAGCAGTTTACCCGGACAGGGGGTAGGCTATGGCTACACCTTC.

The chain is built from TRBV5-4 and TRBJ2-5, with D unclear. The V end was cut by 5 bases, the J end by 1 base, with 12 bases between. Germline V gene sequence: CDR1 SGHNT, CDR2 YYREEE (reference sequence). This CDR3 contains 14 residues. CDR3: CASRPKGSQETQYF. The CDR3 coding sequence is TGTGCCAGCAGGCCCAAAGGGTCCCAAGAGACCCAGTACTTC. Drawing the rest from reference TRBV5-4 and TRBJ2-5, the complete variable domain is ETGVTQSPTHLIKTRGQQVTLRCSSQSGHNTVSWYQQALGQGPQFIFQYYREEENGRGNFPPRFSGLQFPNYSSELNVNALELDDSALYLCASRPKGSQETQYFGPGTRLLVL.

The V call is TRBV29-1, the J call TRBJ1-1, with D maybe TRBD1 (5 bases). V was cut by 8 bases and J by 3 bases, with 7 bases left in between. Germline CDR1 is SQVTM and CDR2 is ANQGSEA. The CDR3 has 10 residues. CDR3 region: CSWGDTEAFF. The CDR3 DNA reads as TGCAGCTGGGGGGACACTGAAGCTTTCTTT.

This chain joins TRBV11-2 and TRBJ1-2; D gene unclear. The V and J ends lost 5 bases and 2 bases respectively, with 12 bases between them. There are 14 residues in the CDR3. CDR1 SGHAT and CDR2 FQNNGV come from the germline V gene. The CDR3, as DNA: TGTGCCAGCAGCGCCGCGCCAATCAACTATGGCTACACCTTC. This encodes CASSAAPINYGYTF.

In DNA, the CDR3 is TGCGCCAGCAGCTTAGATTACGGGGGGAACACTGAAGCTTTCTTT. Translating it yields CASSLDYGGNTEAFF. The chain uses TRBV5-1 and TRBJ1-1; D possibly corresponds to TRBD1 (5 bases). The V and J ends lost 2 bases and 1 base respectively, with 12 bases between them. The CDR3 loop spans 15 amino acids. Germline-derived CDR1 and CDR2 are SGHRS and YFSETQ.

This chain links TRBV7-2 with TRBJ1-1, with TRBD1 identical over 10 bases. J gave up 2 bases and V 4 bases, and 13 bases lay outside the gene matches. CDR3 length: 18 amino acids. Germline V gives CDR1 SGHTA, CDR2 FQGNSA. The CDR3 protein is CASSSPMGQGLLNTEAFF. CDR3 in DNA: TGTGCCAGCAGCTCCCCGATGGGACAGGGGCTCCTCAACACTGAAGCTTTCTTT.

Here the CDR3 DNA reads TGTGCCAGCAGTTCCCCGGCCCAAGAGACCCAGTACTTC. This sequence encodes CASSSPAQETQYF. The genes are TRBV28 and TRBJ2-5, with D unresolved. From germline, CDR1 is MDHEN and CDR2 SYDVKM. CDR3 length: 13 residues. The germline V and J ends were trimmed by 4 bases and 1 base, with 7 bases remaining between them.

V and J are TRBV27 and TRBJ1-5; no reliable D call. V was trimmed by 2 bases and J by 7 bases, leaving 15 bases between them. Germline V gives CDR1 MNHEY, CDR2 SMNVEV (reference sequence). The CDR3 consists of 15 residues. The CDR3 nucleotides are TGTGCCAGCAGTTTAGAATCTACGAGCGGGCAGCCCCAGCATTTT. Translating it yields CASSLESTSGQPQHF.

The genes are TRBV5-1 and TRBJ2-5; D might be TRBD1 or TRBD2, each matching 5 bases. The germline V gene encodes CDR1 SGHRS and CDR2 YFSETQ. The CDR3 extends over 15 amino acids. The germline V and J ends were trimmed by 5 bases and 0 bases, with 14 bases remaining between them. This chain's CDR3 is CASRTGRMYQETQYF. The CDR3 DNA follows: TGCGCCAGCAGGACGGGACGTATGTACCAAGAGACCCAGTACTTC.

This chain uses TRBV27 with TRBJ1-3; TRBD1 agrees at 7 bases. This CDR3 is built from 12 residues. The junction had 2 bases not matched to a gene; V was cut back by 8 bases and J by 4 bases. Germline CDR1 is MNHEY and CDR2 is SMNVEV (reference sequence). The CDR3 DNA is TGTGCCAGCGGGACAGCAGGAAACACCATATATTTT. Protein product: CASGTAGNTIYF.

This clone was recorded once. The V call is TRBV11-2, the J call TRBJ1-1; 7 nucleotides match TRBD1. The CDR3 loop spans 14 amino acids. V trimming: 4 bases; J trimming: 6 bases; junction bases outside the gene matches: 8. Germline V gives CDR1 SGHAT, CDR2 FQNNGV. CDR3 in amino acids: CASSSGTVVPEAFF. CDR3 in DNA: TGTGCCAGCAGCTCCGGGACAGTGGTTCCTGAAGCTTTCTTT.

The CDR3 protein is CASSRAGNTQYF. CDR3 DNA sequence: TGTGCCAGCAGTCGAGCGGGAAATACGCAGTATTTT. The rearrangement joins TRBV11-3 to TRBJ2-3, with TRBD2 matching 7 bases. The CDR3 contains 12 residues. The germline V gene has CDR1 SGHNT and CDR2 YENEEA. Trimming cost V 6 bases and J 7 bases; bases outside gene matches: 4. The full variable domain, with the rest looked up from reference TRBV11-3 and TRBJ2-3, is EAGVVQSPRYKIIEKKQPVAFWCNPISGHNTLYWYLQNLGQGPELLIRYENEEAVDDSQLPKDRFSAERLKGVDSTLKIQPAELGDSAVYLCASSRAGNTQYFGPGTRLTVL.

This rearrangement joins TRBV7-9 to TRBJ2-7; D unresolved. This CDR3 has 13 residues. The germline V gene has CDR1 SEHNR and CDR2 FQNEAQ (reference sequence). Trimming pared 3 bases from V and 3 bases from J, leaving 9 bases between. CDR3 amino acids: CASSFKNFYEQYF. CDR3 nucleotide sequence: TGTGCCAGCAGCTTTAAGAACTTCTACGAGCAGTACTTC.

The rearrangement joins TRBV28 to TRBJ1-5; 7 bases line up with TRBD1. The CDR3 loop spans 16 amino acids. Germline loops: CDR1 MDHEN, CDR2 SYDVKM. V shed 5 bases, J shed 1 base, and the junction held 8 bases outside the gene matches. The CDR3: CASSPPGTESNQPQHF. The CDR3 nucleotides read TGTGCCAGCAGTCCCCCCGGGACAGAAAGCAATCAGCCCCAGCATTTT. The full variable domain, its missing parts supplied by reference TRBV28 and TRBJ1-5, is DVKVTQSSRYLVKRTGEKVFLECVQDMDHENMFWYRQDPGLGLRLIYFSYDVKMKEKGDIPEGYSVSREKKERFSLILESASTNQTSMYLCASSPPGTESNQPQHFGDGTRLSIL.

V gene TRBV9 combines with J gene TRBJ2-7, with 9 nucleotides matching TRBD1. This CDR3 spans 18 amino acids. Germline CDR1 is SGDLS and CDR2 is YYNGEE. V trimming: 0 bases; J trimming: 3 bases; junction bases outside the gene matches: 13. DNA for the CDR3: TGTGCCAGCAGCGTAGGGCCTCGGACAGGGGATGGGAACTACGAGCAGTACTTC. It yields the protein CASSVGPRTGDGNYEQYF.

J is TRBJ2-1 and V is TRBV14, with 8 bases fitting TRBD2. Germline-derived CDR1 and CDR2 are SGHDN and FVKESK. CDR3 length: 19 amino acids. The J segment lost 4 bases and the V segment lost 3 bases, leaving 17 bases of the junction unmatched. The CDR3 DNA sequence: TGTGCCAGCAGCCACCAAAAGGAGGCTAGCGGGCTTGATTACAATGAGCAGTTCTTC. Residues: CASSHQKEASGLDYNEQFF.

V gene TRBV27 combines with J gene TRBJ2-2; either TRBD1 or TRBD2 may fit D (5 bases each). V was cut by 4 bases and J by 5 bases, with 11 bases left in between. The CDR3 spans 14 residues. Per the germline V gene, CDR1 is MNHEY and CDR2 is SMNVEV (reference sequence). The CDR3 reads CASSYGTRTGELFF. The CDR3 DNA is TGTGCCAGCAGTTACGGGACGCGAACCGGGGAGCTGTTTTTT.

This rearrangement joins TRBV10-3 to TRBJ2-1; 10 bases are a match to TRBD2. The CDR3 is 14 amino acids. Trimming took 10 bases from V and 5 from J; bases not matched to a gene: 8. Germline CDR1 is ENHRY and CDR2 is SYGVKD. The CDR3 is CATALAGFNNEQFF. The DNA for the CDR3 is TGTGCCACCGCACTAGCGGGGTTTAACAATGAGCAGTTCTTC.